A selection of T cell receptor beta chains follows, all from one sample in a study of blood T cell repertoires in COVID-19. The repertoire was sequenced with immunoSEQ multiplex PCR; TCRdb's copy has only in-frame clones and lacks some. The table includes 43,000 or so clones, more than 80% detected once. Input material: peripheral blood. These receptors were collected from a man in his 60s with active COVID-19. The CDR3 runs from the conserved cysteine through the conserved F or W. The D gene is left open where the match is weak. The size of a clone is reported for some rows only, either as once, few or many, or as a class for expanded clones.

clone size: .
J gene: TRBJ2-1
CDR3 length: 15
D gene: TRBD1
V gene: TRBV19
CDR3 DNA: TGTGCCAGTAGTATAGATCGACAGGGGGTAAATGAGCAGTTCTTC
CDR3 protein: CASSIDRQGVNEQFF

clone size: .
J gene: TRBJ1-6
CDR3 length: 14
D gene: .
V gene: TRBV5-1
CDR3 DNA: TGCGCCAGCAGCTTGGAGGGAGGAAGGTCACCCCTCCACTTT
CDR3 protein: CASSLEGGRSPLHF

clone size: once
J gene: TRBJ1-1
CDR3 length: 13
D gene: .
V gene: TRBV6-5
CDR3 DNA: TGTGCCAGCGCGGACGGGACACCTTATGTACCTTTCTTT
CDR3 protein: CASADGTPYVPFF

clone size: .
J gene: TRBJ2-3
CDR3 length: 14
D gene: .
V gene: TRBV7-3
CDR3 DNA: TGTGCCAGCAGCGCAACTAGAAGCACAGATACGCAGTATTTT
CDR3 protein: CASSATRSTDTQYF

clone size: .
J gene: TRBJ2-7
CDR3 length: 15
D gene: TRBD1
V gene: TRBV11-2
CDR3 DNA: TGTGCCAGCAGCGGAGGGCAGGGGGCTCTCCACGAGCAGTACTTC
CDR3 protein: CASSGGQGALHEQYF

clone size: .
J gene: TRBJ2-1
CDR3 length: 16
D gene: TRBD2
V gene: TRBV5-6
CDR3 DNA: TGTGCCAGCAGCTTTTCCGGGACTAGCGGGAGGGCGGAGCAGTTCTTC
CDR3 protein: CASSFSGTSGRAEQFF

clone size: .
J gene: TRBJ1-1
CDR3 length: 15
D gene: .
V gene: TRBV3-1/TRBV3-2
CDR3 DNA: TGTGCCAGCAGCCAAGCAAGTCGGGGTCCCCGGGAAGCTTTCTTT
CDR3 protein: CASSQASRGPREAFF

clone size: .
J gene: TRBJ2-1
CDR3 length: 17
D gene: .
V gene: TRBV7-9
CDR3 DNA: TGTGCCAGCAGCTTAACACGGGACTCCTGGGACTACAATGAGCAGTTCTTC
CDR3 protein: CASSLTRDSWDYNEQFF

clone size: .
J gene: TRBJ2-7
CDR3 length: 16
D gene: TRBD2
V gene: TRBV4-1
CDR3 DNA: TGCGCCAGCAGCCAAGATCTAGGGCGGGAGAGGTCGGAGCAGTACTTC
CDR3 protein: CASSQDLGRERSEQYF

clone size: .
J gene: TRBJ1-4
CDR3 length: 12
D gene: .
V gene: TRBV12-3/TRBV12-4
CDR3 DNA: TGTGCCAGCCGGGCGCGGGTTGAAAAACTGTTTTTT
CDR3 protein: CASRARVEKLFF

clone size: .
J gene: TRBJ2-2
CDR3 length: 15
D gene: .
V gene: TRBV6-2/TRBV6-3
CDR3 DNA: TGTGCCAGCAGTCTAGGGGTTTTCAACACCGGGGAGCTGTTTTTT
CDR3 protein: CASSLGVFNTGELFF

clone size: .
J gene: TRBJ1-3
CDR3 length: 14
D gene: .
V gene: TRBV15
CDR3 DNA: TGTGCCACCAGTACCAGGGGCTCTGGAAACACCATATATTTT
CDR3 protein: CATSTRGSGNTIYF

clone size: .
J gene: TRBJ1-6
CDR3 length: 12
D gene: .
V gene: TRBV12-3/TRBV12-4
CDR3 DNA: TGTGCCAGCAGTGTGGACAGAGGCCCACCCCACTTT
CDR3 protein: CASSVDRGPPHF

clone size: .
J gene: TRBJ1-1
CDR3 length: 14
D gene: .
V gene: TRBV7-8
CDR3 DNA: TGTGCCAGCAGCTTAGGGAGCTTGAACACTGAAGCTTTCTTT
CDR3 protein: CASSLGSLNTEAFF

clone size: .
J gene: TRBJ2-7
CDR3 length: 15
D gene: TRBD2
V gene: TRBV5-5
CDR3 DNA: TGTGCCAGCAGGCAGGGACTAGCGGACACCTACGAGCAGTACTTC
CDR3 protein: CASRQGLADTYEQYF

clone size: .
J gene: TRBJ2-5
CDR3 length: 15
D gene: TRBD2
V gene: TRBV5-6
CDR3 DNA: TGTGCCAGCAGCTTGGCCCTAGCGGGGCAAGAGACCCAGTACTTC
CDR3 protein: CASSLALAGQETQYF

clone size: .
J gene: TRBJ2-2
CDR3 length: 16
D gene: TRBD2
V gene: TRBV6-5
CDR3 DNA: TGTGCCAGCAGTTACTTTCGGCAGGGAGGGACCGGGGAGCTGTTTTTT
CDR3 protein: CASSYFRQGGTGELFF

clone size: .
J gene: TRBJ2-3
CDR3 length: 13
D gene: .
V gene: TRBV5-1
CDR3 DNA: TGCGCCAGCAGCTCGTACATCACAGATACGCAGTATTTT
CDR3 protein: CASSSYITDTQYF

clone size: .
J gene: TRBJ2-1
CDR3 length: 17
D gene: .
V gene: TRBV9
CDR3 DNA: TGTGCCAGCAGCGGGGCCCTCACTAGGCTCTCCTACAATGAGCAGTTCTTC
CDR3 protein: CASSGALTRLSYNEQFF

clone size: .
J gene: TRBJ1-2
CDR3 length: 13
D gene: .
V gene: TRBV11-2
CDR3 DNA: TGTGCCAGCAGCTTAGCAACTAACTATGGCTACACCTTC
CDR3 protein: CASSLATNYGYTF

clone size: once
J gene: TRBJ1-1
CDR3 length: 15
D gene: TRBD1
V gene: TRBV7-9
CDR3 DNA: TGTGCCAGCAGCTTAGTGGGGACAGGGGGTGGTGAAGCTTTCTTT
CDR3 protein: CASSLVGTGGGEAFF

clone size: .
J gene: TRBJ2-3
CDR3 length: 15
D gene: TRBD2
V gene: TRBV11-3
CDR3 DNA: TGTGCCAGCAGCCCTACTAGCGGGAGCACAGATACGCAGTATTTT
CDR3 protein: CASSPTSGSTDTQYF

clone size: .
J gene: TRBJ2-4
CDR3 length: 14
D gene: .
V gene: TRBV19
CDR3 DNA: TGTGCCAGTATAGATAGAGGAGCCAAAAACATTCAGTACTTC
CDR3 protein: CASIDRGAKNIQYF

clone size: .
J gene: TRBJ2-5
CDR3 length: 15
D gene: .
V gene: TRBV21-1
CDR3 DNA: TGTGCCAGCAGCACCCGGCAGGGGGAAGTAGAGACCCAGTACTTC
CDR3 protein: CASSTRQGEVETQYF

clone size: .
J gene: TRBJ1-1
CDR3 length: 15
D gene: .
V gene: TRBV9
CDR3 DNA: TGTGCCAGCAGCCAAGCGGCTGGAGGGGACACTGAAGCTTTCTTT
CDR3 protein: CASSQAAGGDTEAFF

clone size: .
J gene: TRBJ1-4
CDR3 length: 15
D gene: .
V gene: TRBV4-1
CDR3 DNA: TGCGCCAGCAGCCCTGCGGAGTGGACAACTGAAAAACTGTTTTTT
CDR3 protein: CASSPAEWTTEKLFF

clone size: .
J gene: TRBJ1-1
CDR3 length: 14
D gene: .
V gene: TRBV10-3
CDR3 DNA: TGTGCCATCAGTGGAGGGCCGTCGAACACTGAAGCTTTCTTT
CDR3 protein: CAISGGPSNTEAFF

clone size: .
J gene: TRBJ1-1
CDR3 length: 13
D gene: TRBD1
V gene: TRBV7-3
CDR3 DNA: TGTGCCAGCAGCCGGACAGGGAGCACTGAAGCTTTCTTT
CDR3 protein: CASSRTGSTEAFF

clone size: .
J gene: TRBJ1-2
CDR3 length: 15
D gene: TRBD1
V gene: TRBV4-1
CDR3 DNA: TGCGCCAGCAGCCAAGATGGGGGACAGTTATATGGCTACACCTTC
CDR3 protein: CASSQDGGQLYGYTF

clone size: .
J gene: TRBJ1-6
CDR3 length: 15
D gene: TRBD1
V gene: TRBV5-1
CDR3 DNA: TGCGCCAGCAGCTTGGAGGGGACAGGGCGTTCACCCCTCCACTTT
CDR3 protein: CASSLEGTGRSPLHF

clone size: .
J gene: TRBJ1-2
CDR3 length: 14
D gene: TRBD1
V gene: TRBV12-5
CDR3 DNA: TGTGCTAGTGCCCAAGAGGGGGCTATCGGTGGCTACACCTTC
CDR3 protein: CASAQEGAIGGYTF

clone size: .
J gene: TRBJ2-1
CDR3 length: 13
D gene: .
V gene: TRBV18
CDR3 DNA: TGTGCCAGCTCACCATCAGTCCAGAGAGGGCAGTTCTTC
CDR3 protein: CASSPSVQRGQFF

clone size: .
J gene: TRBJ1-2
CDR3 length: 16
D gene: TRBD1
V gene: TRBV5-1
CDR3 DNA: TGCGCCAGCAGCAGGGGACAGGGGCCTACTAACTATGGCTACACCTTC
CDR3 protein: CASSRGQGPTNYGYTF

clone size: .
J gene: TRBJ2-6
CDR3 length: 19
D gene: .
V gene: TRBV18
CDR3 DNA: TGTGCCAGCTCACCACCGGTCTTCACAGGCAGCTCTGGGGCCAACGTCCTGACTTTC
CDR3 protein: CASSPPVFTGSSGANVLTF

clone size: .
J gene: TRBJ2-1
CDR3 length: 16
D gene: TRBD1
V gene: TRBV3-1/TRBV3-2
CDR3 DNA: TGTGCCAGCAGCCCCTTTACAGGGGAAACCTACAATGAGCAGTTCTTC
CDR3 protein: CASSPFTGETYNEQFF

clone size: .
J gene: TRBJ1-3
CDR3 length: 16
D gene: .
V gene: TRBV5-6
CDR3 DNA: TGTGCCAGCAGCTTGGTTAGCGAGAGCTCTGGAAACACCATATATTTT
CDR3 protein: CASSLVSESSGNTIYF

clone size: .
J gene: TRBJ2-1
CDR3 length: 13
D gene: TRBD2
V gene: TRBV29-1
CDR3 DNA: TGCAGCGCTACTAGCGGGAGGGCCGATGAGCAGTTCTTC
CDR3 protein: CSATSGRADEQFF

clone size: .
J gene: TRBJ2-7
CDR3 length: 14
D gene: TRBD1
V gene: TRBV2
CDR3 DNA: TGTGCCAGCAGTGACTGGGACAGGGGGTCCGAGCAGTACTTC
CDR3 protein: CASSDWDRGSEQYF

clone size: .
J gene: TRBJ2-2
CDR3 length: 18
D gene: .
V gene: TRBV4-2
CDR3 DNA: TGTGCCAGCAGCCACGTCGGCGGAGGGGGCCCCGACACCGGGGAGCTGTTTTTT
CDR3 protein: CASSHVGGGGPDTGELFF

clone size: .
J gene: TRBJ2-3
CDR3 length: 17
D gene: .
V gene: TRBV5-6
CDR3 DNA: TGTGCCAGCAGCTTGGCCGTTACTAGTGGGGGCCCAGATACGCAGTATTTT
CDR3 protein: CASSLAVTSGGPDTQYF

clone size: .
J gene: TRBJ2-5
CDR3 length: 14
D gene: TRBD1
V gene: TRBV2
CDR3 DNA: TGTGCCAGCAGTGAGGGACAGGGGGCTTGGACCCAGTACTTC
CDR3 protein: CASSEGQGAWTQYF

clone size: once
J gene: TRBJ2-2
CDR3 length: 15
D gene: .
V gene: TRBV7-9
CDR3 DNA: TGTGCCAGCAGCTCATGGAGGGGGCACACCGGGGAGCTGTTTTTT
CDR3 protein: CASSSWRGHTGELFF

clone size: .
J gene: TRBJ2-6
CDR3 length: 17
D gene: .
V gene: TRBV5-5
CDR3 DNA: TGTGCCAGCAGTCTCCTAGGGGTGCTCTCTGGGGCCAACGTCCTGACTTTC
CDR3 protein: CASSLLGVLSGANVLTF